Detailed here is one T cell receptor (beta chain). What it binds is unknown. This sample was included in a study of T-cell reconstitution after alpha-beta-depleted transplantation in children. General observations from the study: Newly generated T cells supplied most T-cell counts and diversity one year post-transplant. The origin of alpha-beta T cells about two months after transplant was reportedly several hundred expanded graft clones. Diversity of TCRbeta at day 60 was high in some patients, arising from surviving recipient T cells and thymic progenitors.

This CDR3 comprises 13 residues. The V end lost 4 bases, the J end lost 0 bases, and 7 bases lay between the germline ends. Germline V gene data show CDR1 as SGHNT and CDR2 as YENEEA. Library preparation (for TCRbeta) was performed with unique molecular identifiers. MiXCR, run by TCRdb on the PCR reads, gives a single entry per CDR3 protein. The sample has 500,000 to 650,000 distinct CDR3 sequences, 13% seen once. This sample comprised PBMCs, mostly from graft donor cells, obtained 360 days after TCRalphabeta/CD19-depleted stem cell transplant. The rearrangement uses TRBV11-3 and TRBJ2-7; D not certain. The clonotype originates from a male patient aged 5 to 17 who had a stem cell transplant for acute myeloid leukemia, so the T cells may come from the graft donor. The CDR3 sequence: CASSSSSSYEQYF. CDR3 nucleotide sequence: TGTGCCAGCAGCTCCAGTAGCTCCTACGAGCAGTACTTC.